This T cell receptor beta chain was observed in a study of Ad26.COV2.S vaccination and SARS-CoV-2 variants. Study-level background: Ad26.COV2.S was injected intramuscularly once or twice, 56 days apart.

Profiling relied on immunoSEQ multiplex PCR, and the TCRdb table lists in-frame clones only, not all of them. Of 300,000 to 350,000 clones detected, 80% to 90% appear once; the ten largest clones hold 5%. The treatment is: some 20 received Ad26.COV2.S at low or high dose, single or two shots; a few received placebo; per-sample allocation not given. Day 63 following the first vaccine or placebo injection was when the samples were taken. Per germline, CDR1 ENHRY and CDR2 SYGVKD. The V segment lost 2 bases and the J segment 5 bases; nucleotides outside the gene matches: 10. The CDR3 totals 17 residues. This chain links TRBV10-3 with TRBJ1-2, with 11 bases fitting TRBD1. This clonotype was obtained from a person aged 18-60 years who received the Ad26.COV2.S COVID-19 vaccine or a placebo. Source: peripheral blood, taken in a trial of Ad26.COV2.S vaccine versus placebo. The DNA of the CDR3 is TGTGCCATCAGTGAGAGGACAGGGGGCGCTTTGGGGTATGGCTACACCTTC. Protein product: CAISERTGGALGYGYTF.